A single sample is the source of the 16 T cell receptor beta chains below, sequenced in a study of T cell clusters in autoimmune cytopenias. TRB was amplified from about 270 ng of peripheral blood genomic DNA per sample. One tube held mixed TRB-A and TRB-B primer pools for touch-down PCR. TCRdb processed the multiplex PCR reads again and assigns one entry to each CDR3 protein, with no DNA. The table lists several thousand distinct CDR3 sequences. Sequenced: peripheral blood. The receptors originated from a human donor with an autoimmune cytopenia or autoimmune hepatitis (not recorded which).

The chain employs TRBV20-1 and TRBJ2-1; TCRdb's D call, TRBD2, is unchecked because there is no DNA. There are 16 residues in the CDR3. Germline CDR1 and CDR2: DFQATT and SNEGSKA (reference sequence). The CDR3: CSARPGGRLSYNEQFF.

The chain joins TRBV27 to TRBJ2-1; TCRdb names TRBD1, which stays unverified in the absence of DNA. CDR1 is MNHEY and CDR2 is SMNVEV in the germline V gene (reference sequence). The CDR3 is made up of 14 amino acids. The CDR3 region is CASSLSGGAHEQFF.

The chain joins TRBV27 to TRBJ2-3. The germline gives CDR1 MNHEY, CDR2 SMNVEV (reference sequence). CDR3 length: 11 amino acids. CDR3 in amino acids: CASSPTDTQYF.

V gene TRBV6-5 combines with J gene TRBJ2-7; TCRdb indicates TRBD1, and absent DNA this call remains unverified. CDR1 is MNHEY, CDR2 SVGAGI, per germline. The CDR3 sequence is 12 residues long. CDR3 in amino acids: CASSTGKGEQYF.

The rearrangement links TRBV18 to TRBJ2-3; TCRdb designates TRBD1, a call that cannot be tested without DNA. Germline loops: CDR1 KGHSH, CDR2 LQKENI. The CDR3 extends over 15 amino acids. The CDR3 loop reads CASSGPGQSTDTQYF.

The chain carries TRBV7-6 and TRBJ1-4; no DNA is available, so the TRBD1 call from TCRdb remains unchecked. In germline, CDR1 is SGHVS, CDR2 FNYEAQ. The CDR3 extends over 15 amino acids. The CDR3 here is CASSRTGGDYEKLFF.

The chain uses TRBV6-5 and TRBJ2-1; as DNA is missing, the TRBD1 call by TCRdb cannot be tested. Germline CDR1 reads MNHEY; CDR2 reads SVGAGI. The length of the CDR3 is 15 residues. CDR3 sequence reads: CASSQVRGFNNEQFF.

This sequence joins TRBV19 and TRBJ1-5; the D call from TCRdb, TRBD1, cannot be confirmed without DNA. Germline V lookup: CDR1 LNHDA, CDR2 SQIVND (reference sequence). The CDR3 spans 15 residues. CDR3 sequence: CASRTQQVRNEPQHF. Full variable domain (remainder filled in from reference TRBV19 and TRBJ1-5): DGGITQSPKYLFRKEGQNVTLSCEQNLNHDAMYWYRQDPGQGLRLIYYSQIVNDFQKGDIAEGYSVSREKKESFPLTVTSAQKNPTAFYLCASRTQQVRNEPQHFGDGTRLSIL.

This chain links TRBV6-5 with TRBJ1-5. The CDR3 runs 12 residues. Germline V gene sequence: CDR1 MNHEY, CDR2 SVGAGI. The CDR3 sequence is CASSPGGQPQHF.

The rearrangement links TRBV15 to TRBJ1-1; TCRdb's D call of TRBD1 is untestable without DNA. This CDR3 contains 13 residues. CDR1 is LNHNV, CDR2 YYDKDF, per germline (reference sequence). CDR3 in amino acids: CATSIQGNTEAFF.

The rearrangement uses TRBV10-3 and TRBJ2-5; TCRdb indicates TRBD2, and absent DNA this call remains unverified. Germline CDR1 and CDR2: ENHRY and SYGVKD. The CDR3 is made up of 14 amino acids. The CDR3 loop is CASQVALAEETQYF.

V is TRBV15 and J is TRBJ2-2; TCRdb designates TRBD2, a call that cannot be tested without DNA. This CDR3 spans 14 amino acids. Germline V lookup: CDR1 LNHNV, CDR2 YYDKDF (reference sequence). The CDR3 sequence: CATSRTSGIGELFF.

This chain connects TRBV21-1 to TRBJ1-1. TRBV21-1 is given as a pseudogene. This CDR3 comprises 14 residues. This chain's CDR3 is CASSHGEGNTEAFF.

The chain employs TRBV28 and TRBJ1-2. The CDR3 totals 16 residues. Germline CDR1 reads MDHEN; CDR2 reads SYDVKM. This chain's CDR3 is CASIRGDVSPIYGYTF.

Measured by frequency, this clonotype is medium-sized. This chain links TRBV12-3 or TRBV12-4 with TRBJ2-1; lacking DNA, the TRBD1 call made by TCRdb goes unchecked. CDR3 size: 13 residues. The chain's CDR3 is CASSLSGVIEQFF.

V and J are TRBV28 and TRBJ2-7; TCRdb returns TRBD1, unconfirmable since there is no DNA. The CDR3 has 13 amino acids. CDR1 MDHEN and CDR2 SYDVKM come from the germline V gene. The CDR3 is CASSLYPGNEQYF.